This section outlines one TCR beta chain sequence together with its context. Patients of the Seattle cohort, enrolled during active infection, were followed longitudinally. This CDR3 comprises 14 residues. The germline V gene encodes CDR1 SGHNT and CDR2 YYREEE (reference sequence). V lost 2 bases, J lost 6 bases, and 9 bases lay in between. Source study methods: From reference gene primer amplification, estimates of nucleated cell counts were derived. Produced via immunoSEQ multiplex PCR; TCRdb's table is partial and in-frame only. Clonal size and the V and J genes are those of that table, whereas D and trimming came from the DNA. The sample holds 200,000 to 250,000 clones, more than 80% seen once. The record originates from a study of blood T cell repertoires in COVID-19. About the study: Specimens from acute and convalescent COVID-19 originated in the United States, Italy and Spain. The cDNA or gDNA used as material had been derived from T cells, B-cell-depleted T cells, or PBMCs.

What was sequenced was peripheral blood. The J gene is TRBJ1-6, the V gene TRBV5-4; a possible D gene is TRBD1 (6 bases). This receptor was identified in a woman aged 30 to 39 with COVID-19, enrolled during active disease. The CDR3 DNA sequence: TGTGCCAGCAGCTTACAGGGAAGTAATTCACCCCTCCACTTT. This gives the protein CASSLQGSNSPLHF.